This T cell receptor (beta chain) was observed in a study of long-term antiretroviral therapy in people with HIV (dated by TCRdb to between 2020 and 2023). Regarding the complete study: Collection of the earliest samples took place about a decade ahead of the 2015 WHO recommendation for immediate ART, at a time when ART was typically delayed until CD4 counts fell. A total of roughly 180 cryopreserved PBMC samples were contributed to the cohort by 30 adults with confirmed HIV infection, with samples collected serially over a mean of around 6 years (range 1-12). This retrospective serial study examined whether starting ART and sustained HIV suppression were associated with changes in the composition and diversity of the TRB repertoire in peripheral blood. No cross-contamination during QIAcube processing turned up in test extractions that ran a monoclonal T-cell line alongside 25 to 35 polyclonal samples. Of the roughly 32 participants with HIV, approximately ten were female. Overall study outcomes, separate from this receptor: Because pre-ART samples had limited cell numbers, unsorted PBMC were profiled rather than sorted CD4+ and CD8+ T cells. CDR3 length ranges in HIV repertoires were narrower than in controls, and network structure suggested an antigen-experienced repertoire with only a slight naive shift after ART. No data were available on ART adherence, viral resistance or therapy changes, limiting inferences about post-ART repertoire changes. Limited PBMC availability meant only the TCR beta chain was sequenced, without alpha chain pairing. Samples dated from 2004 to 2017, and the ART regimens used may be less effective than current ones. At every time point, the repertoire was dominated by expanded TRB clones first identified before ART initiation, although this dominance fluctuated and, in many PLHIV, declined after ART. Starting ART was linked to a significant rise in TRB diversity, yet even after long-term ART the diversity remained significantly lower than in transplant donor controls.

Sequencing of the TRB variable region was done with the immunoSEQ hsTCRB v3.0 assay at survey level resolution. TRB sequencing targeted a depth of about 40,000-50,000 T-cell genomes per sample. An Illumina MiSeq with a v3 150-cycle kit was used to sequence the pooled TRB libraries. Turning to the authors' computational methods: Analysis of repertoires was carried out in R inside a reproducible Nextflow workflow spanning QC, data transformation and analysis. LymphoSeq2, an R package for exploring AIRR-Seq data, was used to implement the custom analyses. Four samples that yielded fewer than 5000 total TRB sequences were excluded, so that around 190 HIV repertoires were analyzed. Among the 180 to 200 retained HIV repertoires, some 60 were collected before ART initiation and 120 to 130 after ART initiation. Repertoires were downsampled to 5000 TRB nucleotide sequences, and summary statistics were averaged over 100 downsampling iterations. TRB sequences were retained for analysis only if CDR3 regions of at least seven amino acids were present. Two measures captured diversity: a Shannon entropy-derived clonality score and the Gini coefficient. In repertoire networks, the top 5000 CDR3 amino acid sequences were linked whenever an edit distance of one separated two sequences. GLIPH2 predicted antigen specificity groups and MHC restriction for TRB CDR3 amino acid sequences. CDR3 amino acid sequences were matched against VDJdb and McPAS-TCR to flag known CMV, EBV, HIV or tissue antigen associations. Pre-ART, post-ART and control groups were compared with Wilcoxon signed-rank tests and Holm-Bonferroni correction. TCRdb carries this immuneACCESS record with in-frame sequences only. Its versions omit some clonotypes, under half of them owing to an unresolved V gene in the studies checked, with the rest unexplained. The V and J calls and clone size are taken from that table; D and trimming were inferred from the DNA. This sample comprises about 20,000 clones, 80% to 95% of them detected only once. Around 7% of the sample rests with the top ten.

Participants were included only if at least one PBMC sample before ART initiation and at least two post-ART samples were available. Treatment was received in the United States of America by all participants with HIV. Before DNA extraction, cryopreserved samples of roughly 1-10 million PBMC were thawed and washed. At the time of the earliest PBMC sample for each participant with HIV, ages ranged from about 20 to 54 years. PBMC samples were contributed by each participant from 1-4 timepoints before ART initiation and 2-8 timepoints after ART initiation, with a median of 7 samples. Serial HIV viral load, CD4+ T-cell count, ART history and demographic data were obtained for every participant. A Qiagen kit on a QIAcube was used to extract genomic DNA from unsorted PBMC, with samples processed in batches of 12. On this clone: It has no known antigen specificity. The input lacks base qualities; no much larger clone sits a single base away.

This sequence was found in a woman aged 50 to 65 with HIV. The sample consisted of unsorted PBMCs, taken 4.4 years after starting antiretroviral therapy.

The CDR3 region reads CASSQRGYTDTQYF. Here is the DNA: TGTGCCAGCAGCCAGCGGGGGTACACAGATACGCAGTATTTT. This sequence uses TRBV6-6 and TRBJ2-3; TRBD2 aligns with 8 central bases. At the junction V is shortened by 6 bases and J by 2 bases; bases outside the gene matches: 4. The CDR3 goes from the cysteine to the phenylalanine over 14 residues. CDR3 DNA only is kept here, 42 bases in frame from base 1. CDR1 is given as MNHNY and CDR2 as SVGAGI, both from the germline V gene (reference sequence).